Sequencing of this T cell receptor beta chain was carried out in a study of blood T cells in healthy people across ages. Study-wide results and limits: TCR beta diversity per million T cells fell roughly linearly with age. Calculation of diversity from one million T cells yielded estimates considered to be underestimates. The study lacked donor CMV status, which possibly confounded expanded clonotype changes.

J was trimmed by 4 bases and V by 5 bases; bases with no gene match: 4. The CDR3 contains 15 residues. Germline CDR1 reads SGHRS; CDR2 reads YFSETQ. Primers used in a second PCR of about 6 to 11 cycles were a sample-barcoded 5' primer and a J-beta primer mix. TCRdb redid the calling of the 5' RACE reads with MiXCR, one entry per CDR3 protein. The table records around 940,000 distinct CDR3 sequences, about 51% of them present only once. Every sample yielded at least 6 million isolated PBMCs. About this clonotype: The antigen is undetermined.

Sequenced: blood. The chain recombines TRBV5-1 with TRBJ2-1, with 12 bases lining up with TRBD2. This receptor was taken from a woman aged 60-70 years in good health. The CDR3 is CASRSGLAGYNEQFF. CDR3 in DNA: TGCGCCAGCAGATCGGGACTAGCGGGTTACAATGAGCAGTTCTTC.